The 21 T cell receptor beta chains below all came from one sample that was sequenced in a study of T cell responses to AZD1222 COVID-19 vaccine. Sequenced by immunoSEQ multiplex PCR; TCRdb stores in-frame clones only, minus some. Of 83,000 or so clones in the sample, 88% were seen once. The sequencing here drew on peripheral blood, taken on day 0 of MenACWY control vaccination. The receptors originated from an adult in good health.

V gene TRBV5-1 combines with J gene TRBJ1-6, with TRBD1 as a possible D gene (6 bases). Trimming cost V 4 bases and J 5 bases, with 19 bases left between them. Germline values: CDR1 SGHRS, CDR2 YFSETQ. The CDR3 has 17 amino acids. The CDR3 bases are TGCGCCAGCAGCCTGACAGGTTCCCGCAATAATAATTCACCCCTCCACTTT. The encoded protein is CASSLTGSRNNNSPLHF.

V is TRBV7-9 and J is TRBJ2-1; 9 bases fit TRBD2. The CDR3 runs to 15 residues. The V gene's germline CDR1 is SEHNR and CDR2 FQNEAQ (reference sequence). The V segment lost 5 bases and the J segment 6 bases; nucleotides outside the gene matches: 8. CDR3 bases: TGTGCCAGCAGCGGGGCGGGAGGGCCAGGCAATGAGCAGTTCTTC. It encodes CASSGAGGPGNEQFF.

The V gene is TRBV30, the J gene TRBJ2-5; D possibly corresponds to TRBD1 (7 bases). Germline CDR1 is GTSNPN and CDR2 is SVGIG (reference sequence). CDR3 length equals 15 residues. Deletions cut 5 bases from V and 1 base from J, with 17 bases between. CDR3 DNA: TGTGCCTGGGATAGCGGACAGGCCCCCCAAGAGACCCAGTACTTC. It is translated as CAWDSGQAPQETQYF.

V is TRBV29-1 and J is TRBJ1-2, with unresolved D. The CDR3 runs to 17 residues. The V end was cut by 2 bases, the J end by 2 bases, with 21 bases between. Germline CDR1 SQVTM, CDR2 ANQGSEA. The CDR3 bases are TGCAGCGTTGAACTACTGGATAAGGCTACGAACAACTATGGCTACACCTTC. Translation gives CSVELLDKATNNYGYTF. Complete variable domain (other parts from reference TRBV29-1 and TRBJ1-2): SAVISQKPSRDICQRGTSLTIQCQVDSQVTMMFWYRQQPGQSLTLIATANQGSEATYESGFVIDKFPISRPNLTFSTLTVSNMSPEDSSIYLCSVELLDKATNNYGYTFGSGTRLTVV.

J is TRBJ2-5 and V is TRBV7-3; D might be TRBD2 (5 bases). The germline V and J ends were trimmed by 4 bases and 3 bases, with 12 bases remaining between them. Looked up from germline, CDR1 is SGHTA and CDR2 is FQGTGA. CDR3 size: 14 residues. The CDR3 DNA follows: TGTGCCAGCAGCTCTTCCCGAGCGGAAGAGACCCAGTACTTC. Its protein is CASSSSRAEETQYF.

The rearrangement links TRBV19 to TRBJ2-5; no definite D call. Germline CDR1 LNHDA, CDR2 SQIVND (reference sequence). V was clipped by 5 bases and J by 5 bases, with 12 bases between them. CDR3 length: 13 residues. The CDR3 nucleotides read TGTGCCAGTAGTCCAGCACAGTTGGAGACCCAGTACTTC. Its protein is CASSPAQLETQYF. Full variable domain (missing parts from reference TRBV19 and TRBJ2-5): DGGITQSPKYLFRKEGQNVTLSCEQNLNHDAMYWYRQDPGQGLRLIYYSQIVNDFQKGDIAEGYSVSREKKESFPLTVTSAQKNPTAFYLCASSPAQLETQYFGPGTRLLVL.

The chain joins TRBV7-3 to TRBJ2-3, with D possibly being TRBD1 (6 bases). Trimming pared 6 bases from V and 2 bases from J, leaving 18 bases between. This CDR3 has 16 residues. Germline loops: CDR1 SGHTA, CDR2 FQGTGA. The CDR3 region has the DNA TGTGCCAGCAGTAAAAAGACAGGCGTTAACACAGATACGCAGTATTTT. Residues: CASSKKTGVNTDTQYF.

The chain recombines TRBV7-9 with TRBJ2-5; 8 nucleotides align to TRBD2. The CDR3 loop spans 12 amino acids. V lost 11 bases, J lost 4 bases, and 6 bases stayed unmatched. CDR1 and CDR2 (germline): SEHNR, FQNEAQ (reference sequence). This CDR3 is CAAAGGGETQYF. Here the CDR3 DNA reads TGTGCCGCCGCGGGAGGTGGAGAGACCCAGTACTTC. The full variable domain, its missing parts supplied by reference TRBV7-9 and TRBJ2-5, is DTGVSQNPRHKITKRGQNVTFRCDPISEHNRLYWYRQTLGQGPEFLTYFQNEAQLEKSRLLSDRFSAERPKGSFSTLEIQRTEQGDSAMYLCAAAGGGETQYFGPGTRLLVL.

The V and J genes are TRBV6-4 and TRBJ1-6, with D possibly being TRBD1 (6 bases). Germline V gives CDR1 MRHNA, CDR2 SNTAGT. V was cut by 0 bases and J by 9 bases, with 12 bases left in between. The CDR3 contains 15 residues. The CDR3 sequence: CASSDSSRGGSPLHF. The CDR3, as DNA: TGTGCCAGCAGTGACTCCAGCAGGGGAGGTTCACCCCTCCACTTT.

This clone was counted once. This sequence joins TRBV3-1 (or the pseudogene TRBV3-2) and TRBJ2-2; a weak D match, TRBD2 (5 bases). Germline-derived CDR1 and CDR2 are LGHDT and YNNKEL (reference sequence). The CDR3 consists of 16 residues. V was trimmed by 4 bases and J by 0 bases, leaving 12 bases between them. The CDR3 bases are TGTGCCAGCAGCCGATTTGCCGGGGCGAACACCGGGGAGCTGTTTTTT. It yields the protein CASSRFAGANTGELFF.

This chain uses TRBV30 with TRBJ2-3, with TRBD2 matching 10 bases. CDR1 GTSNPN and CDR2 SVGIG come from the germline V gene (reference sequence). After removal of 3 bases from V and 3 bases from J, the junction contained 6 bases not matched to a gene. The CDR3 is made up of 15 amino acids. The CDR3 bases are TGTGCCTGGAGCATTTCTAGCGGGAGAACAGATACGCAGTATTTT. This sequence encodes CAWSISSGRTDTQYF.

In its sample, this clone was seen once. The genes are TRBV3-1 (or the pseudogene TRBV3-2) and TRBJ1-2, with D possibly being TRBD1 (5 bases). Germline CDR1 and CDR2: LGHDT and YNNKEL (reference sequence). V lost 3 bases and J 2 bases, leaving 10 bases between the germline ends. CDR3 length: 14 residues. CDR3 sequence: CASSHDSLNYGYTF. The CDR3 DNA reads as TGTGCCAGCAGCCATGACAGTTTAAACTATGGCTACACCTTC.

The count of this clone is one. The chain links TRBV15 to TRBJ1-1; maybe TRBD1 (5 bases). V gave up 8 bases and J gave up 0 bases, with 10 bases separating them. This CDR3 spans 13 amino acids. CDR1 is LNHNV and CDR2 is YYDKDF in the germline V gene (reference sequence). The CDR3 region is CATWGRMNTEAFF. CDR3 DNA: TGTGCCACCTGGGGCCGAATGAACACTGAAGCTTTCTTT. Filled out from reference TRBV15 and TRBJ1-1, the complete variable domain reads DAMVIQNPRYQVTQFGKPVTLSCSQTLNHNVMYWYQQKSSQAPKLLFHYYDKDFNNEADTPDNFQSRRPNTSFCFLDIRSPGLGDTAMYLCATWGRMNTEAFFGQGTRLTVV.

The CDR3 spells CASSFSSNYGYTF. The CDR3 DNA sequence: TGTGCCAGCAGCTTCAGTTCTAACTATGGCTACACCTTC. V is TRBV7-9 and J is TRBJ1-2; no firm D call. Germline CDR1 is SEHNR and CDR2 is FQNEAQ (reference sequence). This CDR3 is 13 amino acids long. V dropped 3 bases and J dropped 0 bases, with 5 bases sitting between them.

The chain has TRBV4-3 and TRBJ2-1; 11 nucleotides align to TRBD2. Germline values: CDR1 LGHNA, CDR2 YSLEER. CDR3 length equals 18 residues. V lost 0 bases, J lost 5 bases, and 9 bases stayed unmatched. For the CDR3, the DNA is TGCGCCAGCAGCCAAGATCTAGCGGGAGGAGTCACGGACAATGAGCAGTTCTTC. It translates to CASSQDLAGGVTDNEQFF.

The V gene is TRBV5-4, the J gene TRBJ2-5; D call uncertain. The length of the CDR3 is 14 residues. Germline loops: CDR1 SGHNT, CDR2 YYREEE (reference sequence). Trimming stripped 3 bases from V and 5 bases from J, with 14 bases between. DNA of the CDR3: TGTGCCAGCAGCTCCCGGACGGCCGGGGAGACCCAGTACTTC. The encoded protein is CASSSRTAGETQYF. Together with reference TRBV5-4 and TRBJ2-5, the CDR3 gives the full variable domain: ETGVTQSPTHLIKTRGQQVTLRCSSQSGHNTVSWYQQALGQGPQFIFQYYREEENGRGNFPPRFSGLQFPNYSSELNVNALELDDSALYLCASSSRTAGETQYFGPGTRLLVL.

This clone was recorded once. CDR3 sequence: CATSGGKGQPQHF. In nucleotides, the CDR3 is TGTGCCACCAGTGGAGGGAAGGGTCAGCCCCAGCATTTT. V and J are TRBV24-1 and TRBJ1-5; D is uncertain. The CDR3 spans 13 residues. CDR1 is KGHDR, CDR2 SFDVKD, per germline. Trimming left V 5 bases short and J 6 bases short, with 10 bases between.

This CDR3 reads CASTHGGEGNTIYF. CDR3 in DNA: TGTGCCAGCACCCACGGAGGGGAAGGAAACACCATATATTTT. The gene calls are TRBV28 and TRBJ1-3, with D maybe TRBD1 (5 bases). This CDR3 contains 14 residues. The V end was cut by 7 bases, the J end by 4 bases, with 14 bases between. Germline V gives CDR1 MDHEN, CDR2 SYDVKM.

This clone was detected once. V usage is TRBV2 and J usage is TRBJ1-5, with a possible D match to TRBD1 (5 bases). Looked up from germline, CDR1 is SNHLY and CDR2 is FYNNEI. This CDR3 is built from 15 residues. V was trimmed by 4 bases and J by 4 bases, leaving 14 bases between them. As DNA, the CDR3 is TGTGCCAGCAGTGTAGGGGCCAGGTTGAATCAGCCCCAGCATTTT. This translates into CASSVGARLNQPQHF.

This clone was seen only once. The V and J genes are TRBV27 and TRBJ1-1; D not resolved. Germline V gene sequence: CDR1 MNHEY, CDR2 SMNVEV (reference sequence). V shed 2 bases and J shed 1 base, with 8 bases lying between them. The CDR3 loop spans 14 amino acids. The DNA for the CDR3 is TGTGCCAGCAGTTTAAACAGTTGGAACACTGAAGCTTTCTTT. Translating gives CASSLNSWNTEAFF.

The sample holds a few counts of this clone. The chain combines TRBV14 with TRBJ1-2; D is uncertain. Trimming shortened V by 1 base and J by 13 bases, and 10 bases separated the two germline ends. Germline CDR1 is SGHDN and CDR2 is FVKESK. This CDR3 spans 11 amino acids. The CDR3 loop is CASSQGFPPTF. As DNA, the CDR3 is TGTGCCAGCAGCCAAGGGTTCCCCCCCACCTTC.